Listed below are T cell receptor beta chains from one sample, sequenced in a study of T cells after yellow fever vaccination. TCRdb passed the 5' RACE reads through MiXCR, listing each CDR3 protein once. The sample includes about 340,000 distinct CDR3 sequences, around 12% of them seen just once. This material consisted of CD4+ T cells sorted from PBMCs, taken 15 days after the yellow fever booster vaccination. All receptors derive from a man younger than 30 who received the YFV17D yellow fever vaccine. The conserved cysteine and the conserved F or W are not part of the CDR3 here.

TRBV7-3 ASSPDSSSTDTQY
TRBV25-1 ASSDSLYEQY
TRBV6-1 ASSESSGQSFSQY
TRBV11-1 ASSLALAGELF
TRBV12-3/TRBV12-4 ASGGGGRDTQY
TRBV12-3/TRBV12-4 ASSPGLAGWAQY
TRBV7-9 ASSLGLAGSDEQF
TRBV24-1 ATSERGGVTDTQY
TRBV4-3 ASSQDAGGGPRETQY
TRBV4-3 ASSQEGGVANTGELF
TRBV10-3 AISWEGTDTQY
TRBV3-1 ASSQAQGQGKNEQF
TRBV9 ASSVEGTAGSPLH
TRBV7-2 ASTRGVENTEAF